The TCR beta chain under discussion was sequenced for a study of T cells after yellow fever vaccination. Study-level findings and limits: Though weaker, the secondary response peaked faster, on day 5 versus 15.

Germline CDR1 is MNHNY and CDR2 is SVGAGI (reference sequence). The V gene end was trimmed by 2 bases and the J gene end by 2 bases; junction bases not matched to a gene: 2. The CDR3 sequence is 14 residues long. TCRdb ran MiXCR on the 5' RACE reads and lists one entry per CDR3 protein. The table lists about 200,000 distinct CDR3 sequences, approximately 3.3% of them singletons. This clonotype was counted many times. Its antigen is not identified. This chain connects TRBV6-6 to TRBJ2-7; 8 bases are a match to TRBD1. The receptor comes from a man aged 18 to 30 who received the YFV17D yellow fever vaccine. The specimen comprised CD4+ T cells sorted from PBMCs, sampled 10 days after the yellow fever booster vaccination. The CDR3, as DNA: TGTGCCAGCAGTTACCGGACAGGGACCTACGAGCAGTACTTC. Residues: CASSYRTGTYEQYF.